This T cell receptor beta chain is from a study of blood T cell repertoires in COVID-19. On the study more broadly: Samples representing acute and convalescent COVID-19 were sourced from the United States, Italy and Spain. T cells, B-cell-depleted T cells, or PBMCs supplied cDNA or gDNA.

Per the original methods: By means of reference gene primer amplification, nucleated cell counts were estimated. The repertoire was sequenced with immunoSEQ multiplex PCR; TCRdb's copy has only in-frame clones and lacks some. V and J calls and clone size follow that table, whereas D and trimming were derived from the DNA. Of about 90,000 clones listed, over 75% are singletons. The V end lost 6 bases, the J end lost 0 bases, and 8 bases lay between the germline ends. The CDR3 totals 13 residues. The germline V gene has CDR1 MNHNY and CDR2 SVGAGI (reference sequence). The receptor's source is a man between 50 and 59 years old with acute or convalescent COVID-19. Sequences were obtained from peripheral blood. The J gene is TRBJ2-5, the V gene TRBV6-6, with a possible D match to TRBD2 (6 bases). CDR3 DNA sequence: TGTGCCAGCAGACGGGACTACCAAGAGACCCAGTACTTC. Protein: CASRRDYQETQYF.